Below are 24 T cell receptor beta chains sequenced from a single sample in a study of blood T cell repertoires in COVID-19. Profiled with immunoSEQ multiplex PCR; TCRdb holds only in-frame clones, not every one. The sample yields roughly 340,000 clones, approximately 87% seen once. Material: PBMCs or T cells enriched from blood (not recorded which). The source is a man aged 40-55 years in a cohort exposed to, infected with or recovered from COVID-19 (not recorded which).

CDR3 DNA sequence: TGTGCCAGTAGTGTGACGGGAGGGCCCCACAATGAGCAGTTCTTC. Translated, it gives CASSVTGGPHNEQFF. The chain employs TRBV19 and TRBJ2-1, with 8 bases matching TRBD2. After removal of 5 bases from V and 5 bases from J, the junction contained 8 bases not matched to a gene. The CDR3 extends over 15 amino acids. The germline CDR1 and CDR2 sequences are LNHDA and SQIVND (reference sequence).

The V call is TRBV28, the J call TRBJ2-1; 8 bases match TRBD2. The germline CDR1 and CDR2 sequences are MDHEN and SYDVKM. J lost 5 bases, V lost 4 bases, and 10 bases had no gene match. This CDR3 has 16 amino acids. Here the CDR3 DNA reads TGTGCCAGCAGTTCCCCCATAGTAGCGGGGAACAATGAGCAGTTCTTC. Translation: CASSSPIVAGNNEQFF.

The V gene is TRBV27, the J gene TRBJ1-5, with a tentative D call TRBD1 (6 bases). The CDR3 has 17 amino acids. Per the germline V gene, CDR1 is MNHEY and CDR2 is SMNVEV (reference sequence). Trimming left V 3 bases short and J 2 bases short, with 17 bases between. CDR3 sequence reads: CASSFRGTLLGNQPQHF. CDR3 nucleotide sequence: TGTGCCAGCAGTTTTAGGGGGACCCTATTGGGCAATCAGCCCCAGCATTTT.

The chain has TRBV5-5 and TRBJ2-2, with 9 bases that match TRBD2. Trimming took 0 bases from V and 4 from J; bases not matched to a gene: 4. CDR1 and CDR2 from the germline V gene are SGHKS and YYEKEE (reference sequence). This CDR3 has 16 residues. CDR3 loop: CASSLVAGEATGELFF. The DNA for the CDR3 is TGTGCCAGCAGCTTGGTAGCGGGAGAGGCCACCGGGGAGCTGTTTTTT.

The chain joins TRBV5-1 to TRBJ1-1, with D possibly being TRBD1 (5 bases). The CDR3 covers 15 residues. Germline loops: CDR1 SGHRS, CDR2 YFSETQ. V was cut by 1 base and J by 3 bases, with 13 bases left in between. CDR3 residues: CASSLNRGDDTEAFF. In DNA, the CDR3 is TGCGCCAGCAGCTTGAATAGGGGCGATGACACTGAAGCTTTCTTT.

This chain connects TRBV18 to TRBJ2-2, with D possibly TRBD2 on 6 matching bases. The ends were cut back, 2 bases at V and 5 bases at J, with 12 bases in the middle. The CDR3 spans 15 residues. Germline V gene data show CDR1 as KGHSH and CDR2 as LQKENI. The DNA of the CDR3 is TGTGCCAGCTCACCATACGGAAGCGGGACCGGGGAGCTGTTTTTT. It yields the protein CASSPYGSGTGELFF.

This chain uses TRBV28 with TRBJ1-1; D is uncertain. V gave up 1 base and J gave up 3 bases, with 9 bases separating them. This CDR3 has 14 amino acids. The germline V gene has CDR1 MDHEN and CDR2 SYDVKM. DNA of the CDR3: TGTGCCAGCAGTTTATCTCGGAGCGACACTGAAGCTTTCTTT. It specifies CASSLSRSDTEAFF.

This chain links TRBV6-4 with TRBJ2-6; TRBD1 matches 8 bases. The germline CDR1 and CDR2 sequences are MRHNA and SNTAGT. The CDR3 spans 16 residues. V lost 4 bases to trimming and J lost 1 base; unmatched junction nucleotides: 3. CDR3 nucleotides: TGTGCCAGCAGTGGTAGGACAGGGTCTGGGGCCAACGTCCTGACTTTC. Translation gives CASSGRTGSGANVLTF.

The gene calls are TRBV4-1 and TRBJ2-1, with a tentative D call TRBD2 (6 bases). V lost 0 bases and J lost 4, with 13 bases in between. Germline V gene data show CDR1 as MGHRA and CDR2 as YSYEKL. The CDR3 has 16 residues. The CDR3 coding sequence is TGCGCCAGCAGCCAAGATTGGAGCGGGCTATACAATGAGCAGTTCTTC. Its protein product is CASSQDWSGLYNEQFF.

The J gene is TRBJ2-3, the V gene TRBV11-2; 11 bases map to TRBD2. J was trimmed by 6 bases and V by 0 bases; bases with no gene match: 14. Germline V gene sequence: CDR1 SGHAT, CDR2 FQNNGV. The CDR3 totals 19 residues. CDR3 sequence: CASSLDLSQLAGVKDTQYF. For the CDR3, the DNA is TGTGCCAGCAGCTTAGATCTATCCCAACTAGCGGGAGTGAAGGATACGCAGTATTTT.

J is TRBJ2-2 and V is TRBV19; 8 nucleotides line up with TRBD1. V trimming: 5 bases; J trimming: 1 base; junction bases outside the gene matches: 3. This CDR3 is 15 amino acids long. Per the germline V gene, CDR1 is LNHDA and CDR2 is SQIVND (reference sequence). The CDR3 DNA reads TGTGCCAGTAGTTCCGGGACAGGGAACACCGGGGAGCTGTTTTTT. It translates to CASSSGTGNTGELFF.

V is TRBV4-1 and J is TRBJ2-3; 10 bases align to TRBD2. Germline CDR1 MGHRA, CDR2 YSYEKL. The CDR3 contains 16 residues. After removal of 4 bases from V and 1 base from J, the junction contained 5 bases not matched to a gene. The CDR3 spells CASSRLAGWGTDTQYF. CDR3 DNA sequence: TGCGCCAGCAGCCGACTAGCGGGTTGGGGCACAGATACGCAGTATTTT.

The chain is built from TRBV9 and TRBJ1-2; the D gene is possibly TRBD1 (5 bases). V lost 3 bases, J lost 4 bases, and 16 bases lay in between. CDR3 size: 15 residues. CDR1 and CDR2 (germline): SGDLS, YYNGEE. CDR3 DNA sequence: TGTGCCAGCAGCGCCCGGGGCGGGGGAGGCTATGGCTACACCTTC. Its translation is CASSARGGGGYGYTF.

J is TRBJ2-5 and V is TRBV19, with 8 bases identical to TRBD2. Germline V gives CDR1 LNHDA, CDR2 SQIVND (reference sequence). The CDR3 contains 13 residues. The V gene end was trimmed by 5 bases and the J gene end by 3 bases; junction bases not matched to a gene: 2. The DNA of the CDR3 is TGTGCCAGTAGTGCACTAGCGGAAGAGACCCAGTACTTC. Translating gives CASSALAEETQYF.

This chain links TRBV4-2 with TRBJ2-5; TRBD1 aligns across 7 bases. The CDR3 has 16 amino acids. The V segment lost 4 bases and the J segment 2 bases; nucleotides outside the gene matches: 10. Germline CDR1 and CDR2: LGHNA and YNFKEQ. CDR3 sequence: CASSPSTGKGQETQYF. The CDR3 DNA is TGTGCCAGCAGCCCGTCGACAGGGAAGGGGCAAGAGACCCAGTACTTC.

This clone was seen a handful of times. The CDR3 DNA reads as TGTGCCACCAGCAGAGATCCCCAGGGAAGTGGCTACACCTTC. Translated: CATSRDPQGSGYTF. The genes are TRBV15 and TRBJ1-2, with D maybe TRBD1 (5 bases). The germline gives CDR1 LNHNV, CDR2 YYDKDF (reference sequence). This CDR3 has 14 amino acids. Trimming pared 0 bases from V and 7 bases from J, leaving 12 bases between.

V usage is TRBV11-2 and J usage is TRBJ1-2, with D hard to call. CDR3 length: 10 amino acids. The germline V and J ends were trimmed by 10 bases and 8 bases, with 11 bases remaining between them. CDR1 is SGHAT, CDR2 FQNNGV, per germline. The DNA for the CDR3 is TGTGCCACCAACCTATTAGGCTACACCTTC. This codes for CATNLLGYTF.

The chain combines TRBV5-1 with TRBJ1-1, with 7 positions matching TRBD1. This CDR3 spans 15 amino acids. CDR1 and CDR2 from the germline V gene are SGHRS and YFSETQ. V lost 3 bases, J lost 0 bases, and 5 bases stayed unmatched. The CDR3 here is CASSSTGAVNTEAFF. CDR3 coding DNA: TGCGCCAGCAGCTCAACAGGGGCGGTGAACACTGAAGCTTTCTTT.

V usage is TRBV30 and J usage is TRBJ1-2; tentatively, D is TRBD1 (5 bases). V was clipped by 5 bases and J by 2 bases, with 9 bases between them. The germline V gene has CDR1 GTSNPN and CDR2 SVGIG (reference sequence). The CDR3 is 12 amino acids. The CDR3 nucleotides are TGTGCCTGGGGGACGGGGAACTATGGCTACACCTTC. Its protein is CAWGTGNYGYTF.

The V call is TRBV5-1, the J call TRBJ1-4; the match to TRBD1 covers 9 bases. In germline, CDR1 is SGHRS, CDR2 YFSETQ. V lost 4 bases to trimming and J lost 4 bases; unmatched junction nucleotides: 5. The CDR3 consists of 15 residues. CDR3 in amino acids: CASSVTGGVNEKLFF. The CDR3 bases are TGCGCCAGCAGCGTGACAGGGGGTGTTAATGAAAAACTGTTTTTT.

This clone was seen a few times. J is TRBJ1-4 and V is TRBV5-1; weak D call: TRBD1 (5 bases). Between the trimmed V and J ends, which lost 0 bases and 4 bases, there was a span of 10 bases. Germline-derived CDR1 and CDR2 are SGHRS and YFSETQ. This CDR3 comprises 15 residues. The CDR3 is CASSLGDLDNEKLFF. The CDR3 bases are TGCGCCAGCAGCTTGGGGGACTTAGATAATGAAAAACTGTTTTTT.

This chain links TRBV5-1 with TRBJ1-1; tentative D call: TRBD1 (5 bases). Trimming stripped 4 bases from V and 0 bases from J, with 10 bases between. Germline V lookup: CDR1 SGHRS, CDR2 YFSETQ. The CDR3 extends over 14 amino acids. CDR3 protein: CASSLEGMNTEAFF. The CDR3 region has the DNA TGCGCCAGCAGCCTGGAGGGGATGAACACTGAAGCTTTCTTT.

J is TRBJ2-2 and V is TRBV11-2, with 13 positions matching TRBD2. Looked up from germline, CDR1 is SGHAT and CDR2 is FQNNGV. The CDR3 consists of 14 residues. V lost 8 bases and J lost 9; bases outside the gene matches: 6. The CDR3 spells CASVRLAGGRELFF. The CDR3 region has the DNA TGTGCCAGCGTCCGACTAGCGGGAGGCCGGGAGCTGTTTTTT.

V is TRBV5-6 and J is TRBJ1-3; TRBD1 agrees at 8 bases. Germline CDR1 is SGHDT and CDR2 is YYEEEE. The CDR3 is 15 residues long. J lost 4 bases, V lost 3 bases, and 6 bases had no gene match. The CDR3 here is CASSSDRGGGNTIYF. CDR3 coding DNA: TGTGCCAGCAGCTCCGACAGGGGAGGAGGAAACACCATATATTTT.